These 30 T cell receptor beta chains share one sample of origin, sequenced in a study of blood T cell repertoires in COVID-19. TCRdb's table, derived via immunoSEQ multiplex PCR, lists solely in-frame clones and lacks some. The table records 65,000 or so clones, 75% to 85% of them present only once. Sequenced input: peripheral blood. These receptors all come from a man older than 75 with acute or convalescent COVID-19.

This clone was detected once. The chain couples TRBV25-1 to TRBJ2-5; D perhaps matches TRBD1 (6 bases). Germline-derived CDR1 and CDR2 are MGHDK and SYGVNS. This CDR3 spans 14 amino acids. V was pared by 4 bases and J by 1 base, with 10 bases between. The CDR3 sequence: CASSVSRGQETQYF. The DNA of the CDR3 is TGTGCCAGCAGTGTGTCCAGGGGCCAAGAGACCCAGTACTTC.

V usage is TRBV18 and J usage is TRBJ2-7, with D maybe TRBD1 (6 bases). This CDR3 region has 13 residues. The V gene's germline CDR1 is KGHSH and CDR2 LQKENI. The V gene lost 3 bases and the J gene lost 7 bases, with 13 bases spanning the gap. CDR3 sequence reads: CASSPQDRGEQYF. The CDR3 DNA reads TGTGCCAGCTCACCTCAGGACAGAGGGGAGCAGTACTTC.

This chain links TRBV2 with TRBJ1-2, with D hard to call. V dropped 1 base and J dropped 3 bases, with 9 bases sitting between them. Germline V gene lookup returns CDR1 SNHLY and CDR2 FYNNEI. The CDR3 is 14 amino acids. The CDR3 is CASSEEATYYGYTF. The DNA of the CDR3 is TGTGCCAGCAGTGAAGAGGCGACATACTATGGCTACACCTTC.

The chain employs TRBV29-1 and TRBJ2-5, with D maybe TRBD1 (6 bases). The V end lost 6 bases, the J end lost 4 bases, and 12 bases lay between the germline ends. From germline, CDR1 is SQVTM and CDR2 ANQGSEA. The CDR3 loop spans 12 amino acids. CDR3 nucleotides: TGCAGCGTCTTGACAGGCTCAGAGACCCAGTACTTC. Translation: CSVLTGSETQYF.

V gene TRBV4-1 combines with J gene TRBJ2-7, with 9 bases aligning to TRBD1. The ends lost 1 base at V and 2 bases at J; junction bases unmatched: 3. Per germline, CDR1 MGHRA and CDR2 YSYEKL. The length of the CDR3 is 15 residues. CDR3 in amino acids: CASSQGTGAPYEQYF. The DNA for the CDR3 is TGCGCCAGCAGCCAAGGGACAGGGGCGCCCTACGAGCAGTACTTC.

This clone showed up just once. Other DNA sequences in the same sample also yield this CDR3. V is TRBV5-4 and J is TRBJ1-2; no reliable D call. CDR3 length: 12 amino acids. Trimming left V 4 bases short and J 4 bases short, with 8 bases between. Germline-derived CDR1 and CDR2 are SGHNT and YYREEE (reference sequence). The CDR3 coding sequence is TGTGCCAGCAGCCGGGATTCCTATGGCTACACCTTC. Its protein product is CASSRDSYGYTF.

The rearrangement joins TRBV7-9 to TRBJ2-7, with a tentative D call TRBD1 (6 bases). Germline-derived CDR1 and CDR2 are SEHNR and FQNEAQ (reference sequence). This CDR3 is 15 amino acids long. The ends were cut back, 5 bases at V and 1 base at J, with 15 bases in the middle. The CDR3: CASSLDSQFSYEQYF. DNA for the CDR3: TGTGCCAGCAGCCTGGACAGCCAGTTTTCCTACGAGCAGTACTTC.

The gene calls are TRBV6-5 and TRBJ2-7; 12 bases align to TRBD2. Germline V gene data show CDR1 as MNHEY and CDR2 as SVGAGI. This CDR3 has 15 residues. V shed 6 bases, J shed 1 base, and the junction held 4 bases outside the gene matches. The CDR3 reads CASRRGLAGSYEQYF. DNA for the CDR3: TGTGCCAGCAGGAGAGGACTAGCGGGATCCTACGAGCAGTACTTC.

The CDR3 DNA reads TGCGCCAGCAGCCAGATGGGGGGAGGCTCCTACAATGAGCAGTTCTTC. It codes for CASSQMGGGSYNEQFF. This chain links TRBV4-1 with TRBJ2-1; D may be TRBD2 (6 bases). Germline CDR1 MGHRA, CDR2 YSYEKL. V lost 3 bases and J 0 bases, leaving 12 bases between the germline ends. There are 16 residues in the CDR3.

The chain couples TRBV6-2 or TRBV6-3 to TRBJ2-7, with 7 bases matching TRBD2. V lost 6 bases, J lost 1 base, and 9 bases stayed unmatched. Germline V gene lookup returns CDR1 MNHEY and CDR2 SVGEGT. This CDR3 has 15 residues. The CDR3 sequence is CASSSAGGGSYEQYF. DNA for the CDR3: TGTGCCAGCAGCTCCGCTGGCGGGGGATCCTACGAGCAGTACTTC.

The V gene is TRBV12-3 or TRBV12-4, the J gene TRBJ1-2; a weak D match, TRBD1 (6 bases). Trimming stripped 6 bases from V and 4 bases from J, with 12 bases between. CDR3 size: 13 residues. CDR3 residues: CASSQDRVYGYTF. Written as DNA, the CDR3 is TGTGCCAGCAGCCAGGACAGAGTCTATGGCTACACCTTC.

This chain joins TRBV7-2 and TRBJ1-5; D call uncertain. The germline V gene has CDR1 SGHTA and CDR2 FQGNSA. V lost 4 bases and J lost 0, with 10 bases in between. This CDR3 region has 15 residues. CDR3 sequence: CASSSQILSNQPQHF. The CDR3 DNA sequence: TGTGCCAGCAGCTCACAGATCCTTAGCAATCAGCCCCAGCATTTT. The whole variable domain, remainder taken from reference TRBV7-2 and TRBJ1-5, is GAGVSQSPSNKVTEKGKDVELRCDPISGHTALYWYRQSLGQGLEFLIYFQGNSAPDKSGLPSDRFSAERTGGSVSTLTIQRTQQEDSAVYLCASSSQILSNQPQHFGDGTRLSIL.

DNA for the CDR3: TGCGCCAGCAGCTTAACAGGGGGCGAAAGGGATGGCTACACCTTC. This codes for CASSLTGGERDGYTF. The chain couples TRBV5-1 to TRBJ1-2; 9 bases line up with TRBD1. The CDR3 is 15 residues long. V lost 2 bases to trimming and J lost 6 bases; unmatched junction nucleotides: 8. The germline gives CDR1 SGHRS, CDR2 YFSETQ.

The V call is TRBV9, the J call TRBJ2-4; D possibly corresponds to TRBD1 (6 bases). Germline CDR1 SGDLS, CDR2 YYNGEE. CDR3 size: 12 residues. V lost 4 bases and J 13 bases, leaving 15 bases between the germline ends. DNA of the CDR3: TGTGCCAGCAGCTCACCCGGGACAAAACAGTACTTC. The encoded protein is CASSSPGTKQYF.

The V and J genes are TRBV19 and TRBJ1-1; 7 bases fit TRBD1. V shed 1 base and J 2 bases; nucleotides not matched to a gene: 7. The germline gives CDR1 LNHDA, CDR2 SQIVND (reference sequence). The CDR3 totals 16 residues. The CDR3 bases are TGTGCCAGTAGTATAGGTGAGGGGGCCTATAACACTGAAGCTTTCTTT. Translated: CASSIGEGAYNTEAFF. Combining the CDR3 with reference TRBV19 and TRBJ1-1 gives the whole variable domain DGGITQSPKYLFRKEGQNVTLSCEQNLNHDAMYWYRQDPGQGLRLIYYSQIVNDFQKGDIAEGYSVSREKKESFPLTVTSAQKNPTAFYLCASSIGEGAYNTEAFFGQGTRLTVV.

This chain uses TRBV9 with TRBJ2-2, with 7 bases identical to TRBD1. This CDR3 spans 19 amino acids. The germline CDR1 and CDR2 sequences are SGDLS and YYNGEE. V was clipped by 4 bases and J by 1 base; unmatched bases: 16. CDR3 sequence reads: CASSTDPSRGRMNTGELFF. Written as DNA, the CDR3 is TGTGCCAGCAGCACAGATCCCTCAAGGGGGCGGATGAACACCGGGGAGCTGTTTTTT.

CDR3 residues: CASSQGGLEAFF. DNA for the CDR3: TGTGCCAGCAGCCAAGGGGGACTTGAAGCTTTCTTT. The chain combines TRBV16 with TRBJ1-1; perhaps TRBD1 as D (5 bases). With 2 bases removed from V and 7 bases from J, the gap between germline ends came to 8 bases. Germline CDR1 is KGHSY and CDR2 is FQNENV. The CDR3 has 12 amino acids.

This chain's CDR3 is CASSGGQGTGELFF. The CDR3 nucleotides read TGCGCCAGCAGTGGGGGACAGGGCACCGGGGAGCTGTTTTTT. The chain links TRBV5-1 to TRBJ2-2, with 9 bases aligning to TRBD1. V shed 5 bases, J shed 4 bases, and the junction held 3 bases outside the gene matches. The CDR3 is 14 residues long. Germline V CDR1 and CDR2: SGHRS, YFSETQ.

This clone has just one count. The CDR3 loop reads CASSTGYYGYTF. The CDR3 DNA reads TGTGCCAGCAGTACAGGATACTATGGCTACACCTTC. The chain is built from TRBV12-3 or TRBV12-4 and TRBJ1-2; tentatively, D is TRBD1 (5 bases). The CDR3 covers 12 residues. Trimming took 5 bases from V and 3 from J, leaving 7 bases between them.

This clone was seen just once. The J gene is TRBJ1-6, the V gene TRBV4-2, with D tentatively TRBD1 (6 bases). V lost 1 base to trimming and J lost 8 bases, with 9 bases between them. In germline, CDR1 is LGHNA, CDR2 YNFKEQ. The CDR3 sequence is 14 residues long. The CDR3 loop reads CASSQVSGDSPLHF. CDR3 DNA sequence: TGTGCCAGCAGCCAAGTGTCAGGGGATTCACCCCTCCACTTT.

The chain couples TRBV10-1 to TRBJ2-2; TRBD1 agrees at 7 bases. The CDR3 sequence is 16 residues long. With V trimmed by 0 bases and J by 3 bases, 4 bases remained unmatched. Germline V gene sequence: CDR1 WNHNN, CDR2 SYGVQD (reference sequence). The CDR3 nucleotides read TGCGCCAGCAGTGAGTCCAACAGGGGAGACACCGGGGAGCTGTTTTTT. It translates to CASSESNRGDTGELFF.

The chain is built from TRBV25-1 and TRBJ1-2; D gene uncertain. Trimming cost V 1 base and J 2 bases, with 5 bases left between them. The V gene's germline CDR1 is MGHDK and CDR2 SYGVNS. The CDR3 contains 13 residues. CDR3 nucleotide sequence: TGTGCCAGCAGTGAATCGAGAAACTATGGCTACACCTTC. Translated, it gives CASSESRNYGYTF.

This chain connects TRBV6-5 to TRBJ1-2, with D uncertain. Trimming removed 5 bases from V and 2 bases from J, with 3 bases in between. The CDR3 extends over 11 amino acids. Germline assignment: CDR1 MNHEY and CDR2 SVGAGI. The CDR3 coding sequence is TGTGCCAGCAGTCAGAACTATGGCTACACCTTC. It encodes CASSQNYGYTF.

This sequence joins TRBV15 and TRBJ2-3; D may be TRBD2 (6 bases). In germline, CDR1 is LNHNV, CDR2 YYDKDF (reference sequence). This CDR3 region has 15 residues. V was cut by 5 bases and J by 2 bases, with 14 bases left in between. CDR3 sequence (DNA): TGTGCCACCAGCGAACGGGACTCACACACAGATACGCAGTATTTT. It encodes CATSERDSHTDTQYF.

The count of this clone is one. The J gene is TRBJ2-1, the V gene TRBV10-1; 8 bases map to TRBD1. Germline V gene data show CDR1 as WNHNN and CDR2 as SYGVQD (reference sequence). The V segment lost 6 bases and the J segment 4 bases; nucleotides outside the gene matches: 5. CDR3 length: 14 amino acids. The CDR3 bases are TGCGCCAGCAGGCCCGGGACAGGATACAATGAGCAGTTCTTC. It is translated as CASRPGTGYNEQFF.

V and J are TRBV5-8 and TRBJ1-4; D uncertain. The CDR3 runs 14 residues. Trimming took off 1 base at V and 8 bases at J, with 12 bases between the two ends. Germline CDR1 and CDR2: SGHTS and YDEGEE. Here the CDR3 reads CASSLWRRGEKLFF. The CDR3 nucleotides read TGTGCCAGCAGCTTGTGGCGGAGAGGGGAAAAACTGTTTTTT.

The rearrangement uses TRBV29-1 and TRBJ1-1; 7 positions match TRBD1. Trimming at V came to 1 base and at J to 1 base, leaving 9 bases not matched to a gene. Germline V gene lookup returns CDR1 SQVTM and CDR2 ANQGSEA. The CDR3 loop spans 16 amino acids. The CDR3 DNA reads TGCAGCGTTGAAGGGGTCACCGGGACAGAGAACACTGAAGCTTTCTTT. Residues: CSVEGVTGTENTEAFF.

The chain couples TRBV19 to TRBJ1-1; D is perhaps TRBD1 (6 bases). CDR1 and CDR2 (germline): LNHDA, SQIVND (reference sequence). V was pared by 2 bases and J by 2 bases, with 9 bases between. The CDR3 is 14 residues long. The CDR3 sequence: CASSITGTNTEAFF. As DNA, the CDR3 is TGTGCCAGTAGTATAACAGGGACAAACACTGAAGCTTTCTTT.

As DNA, the CDR3 is TGTGCCACCCGCTGGGGTAGCGGGGGAGAACAAGAGACCCAGTACTTC. Its protein product is CATRWGSGGEQETQYF. V and J are TRBV11-2 and TRBJ2-5; TRBD2 matches at 9 bases. Germline CDR1 reads SGHAT; CDR2 reads FQNNGV. The length of the CDR3 is 16 residues. V lost 10 bases to trimming and J lost 2 bases; unmatched junction nucleotides: 14.

This sequence joins TRBV10-3 and TRBJ2-5; TRBD2 aligns across 12 bases. Germline CDR1 ENHRY, CDR2 SYGVKD. The CDR3 length is 16 residues. The ends lost 0 bases at V and 7 bases at J; junction bases unmatched: 6. The CDR3 is CAISESASGGAGTQYF. For the CDR3, the DNA is TGTGCCATCAGTGAGTCGGCTAGCGGGGGGGCAGGGACCCAGTACTTC.